The 26 T cell receptor beta chains below were found in one sample sequenced in a study of T cells after yellow fever vaccination. TCRdb redid the calling of the 5' RACE reads with MiXCR, one entry per CDR3 protein. The sample includes 180,000 or so distinct CDR3 sequences, approximately 10% of them seen just once. This specimen consisted of CD8+ T cells sorted from PBMCs, obtained 15 days after the yellow fever booster vaccination. The receptors stem from a man younger than 35 who received the YFV17D yellow fever vaccine.

In its sample, this clonotype was seen a few times. J is TRBJ2-1 and V is TRBV7-3; the D is unclear. V gave up 2 bases and J gave up 2 bases, with 10 bases separating them. This CDR3 has 15 amino acids. Per the germline V gene, CDR1 is SGHTA and CDR2 is FQGTGA. CDR3 in amino acids: CASSLLGGTYNEQFF. The CDR3 DNA follows: TGTGCCAGCAGCTTACTAGGCGGTACCTACAATGAGCAGTTCTTC. Complete variable domain (other parts from reference TRBV7-3 and TRBJ2-1): GAGVSQTPSNKVTEKGKYVELRCDPISGHTALYWYRQSLGQGPEFLIYFQGTGAADDSGLPNDRFFAVRPEGSVSTLKIQRTERGDSAVYLCASSLLGGTYNEQFFGPGTRLTVL.

This chain connects TRBV6-1 to TRBJ2-7; 8 bases are a match to TRBD2. Trimming took 5 bases from V and 2 from J; bases not matched to a gene: 5. The CDR3 has 14 residues. Germline V lookup: CDR1 MNHNS, CDR2 SASEGT. The CDR3 sequence is CASSPRGGTYEQYV. CDR3 sequence (DNA): TGTGCCAGCAGTCCCCGGGGGGGGACCTACGAGCAGTACGTC.

This clonotype was seen many times. This chain connects TRBV7-9 to TRBJ2-2; D unclear. The CDR3 contains 15 residues. Trimming removed 1 base at V and 5 bases at J, with 11 bases between. Germline-derived CDR1 and CDR2 are SEHNR and FQNEAQ (reference sequence). The CDR3 reads CASSLGFGRTGELFF. The CDR3 DNA sequence: TGTGCCAGCAGCTTAGGGTTTGGTAGAACCGGGGAGCTGTTTTTT.

In this sample, this clonotype turned up a few times. The chain joins TRBV7-9 to TRBJ2-5; D remains ambiguous. With 5 bases removed from V and 1 base from J, the gap between germline ends came to 11 bases. This CDR3 region has 14 residues. From germline, CDR1 is SEHNR and CDR2 FQNEAQ (reference sequence). Here the CDR3 DNA reads TGTGCCAGCAGCCCGGACGGCCGCCAAGAGACCCAGTACTTC. Its protein product is CASSPDGRQETQYF.

The chain combines TRBV12-3 or TRBV12-4 with TRBJ2-5; 8 bases agree with TRBD1. The CDR3 totals 13 residues. After removal of 7 bases from V and 5 bases from J, the junction contained 6 bases not matched to a gene. The CDR3 reads CASTLGQGETQYF. Written as DNA, the CDR3 is TGTGCCAGCACCCTCGGACAGGGTGAGACCCAGTACTTC.

This clonotype was recorded at least ten times. The rearrangement links TRBV10-3 to TRBJ2-7, with D possibly being TRBD1 (6 bases). Trimming removed 2 bases from V and 5 bases from J, with 10 bases in between. The CDR3 has 13 amino acids. Germline lookup yields CDR1 ENHRY and CDR2 SYGVKD. DNA of the CDR3: TGTGCCATCAGTGAGAGGACAGTGCACGAGCAGTACGTC. Protein product: CAISERTVHEQYV.

This clonotype was counted a few times. The chain couples TRBV3-1 to TRBJ2-7, with D perhaps TRBD2 (5 bases). The CDR3 runs 15 residues. The V gene's germline CDR1 is LGHDT and CDR2 YNNKEL (reference sequence). The V end was cut by 3 bases, the J end by 1 base, with 13 bases between. The CDR3, as DNA: TGTGCCAGCAGCCAGGGGATAGCGAGATCCTACGAGCAGTACTTC. It codes for CASSQGIARSYEQYF.

The sample holds a few counts of this clonotype. The rearrangement links TRBV2 to TRBJ2-3; D is uncertain. Per the germline V gene, CDR1 is SNHLY and CDR2 is FYNNEI. The CDR3 runs to 15 residues. Trimming pared 2 bases from V and 2 bases from J, leaving 11 bases between. The CDR3 here is CASSEQETPTDTQYF. CDR3 nucleotides: TGTGCCAGCAGTGAACAGGAAACCCCCACAGATACGCAGTATTTT.

In this sample, this clonotype turned up a few times. The J gene is TRBJ2-7, the V gene TRBV4-1, with D possibly TRBD2 on 6 matching bases. Deletions cut 0 bases from V and 1 base from J, with 13 bases between. The CDR3 runs to 16 residues. Germline V gives CDR1 MGHRA, CDR2 YSYEKL. The CDR3 DNA sequence: TGCGCCAGCAGCCAAGAGCCTGTCGGGGGATCCTACGAGCAGTACTTC. It codes for CASSQEPVGGSYEQYF.

This clonotype was seen only a few times. The chain uses TRBV27 and TRBJ1-1; D remains unclear. CDR1 and CDR2 from the germline V gene are MNHEY and SMNVEV (reference sequence). The CDR3 runs to 13 residues. V gave up 1 base and J gave up 6 bases, with 9 bases separating them. The CDR3 spells CASSLLAGAEAFF. CDR3 DNA sequence: TGTGCCAGCAGTTTATTGGCGGGCGCTGAAGCTTTCTTT.

The genes are TRBV4-1 and TRBJ2-3, with D perhaps matching TRBD2 (5 bases). Between the trimmed V and J ends, which lost 4 bases and 3 bases, there was a span of 14 bases. The CDR3 totals 15 residues. Germline V CDR1 and CDR2: MGHRA, YSYEKL. CDR3 nucleotide sequence: TGCGCCAGCAGCCTTGTTGTTAGGACTACAGATACGCAGTATTTT. The encoded protein is CASSLVVRTTDTQYF.

The CDR3 nucleotides read TGCGCCAGCAGCTTGGGTCGACGGGAGACCCAGTACTTC. Residues: CASSLGRRETQYF. The chain uses TRBV5-1 and TRBJ2-5; D call uncertain. The V and J ends lost 0 bases and 5 bases respectively, with 8 bases between them. The CDR3 contains 13 residues. Germline CDR1 reads SGHRS; CDR2 reads YFSETQ.

The chain is built from TRBV5-5 and TRBJ2-7; the D is unclear. Deletions cut 1 base from V and 3 bases from J, with 14 bases between. The CDR3 contains 15 residues. Germline V lookup: CDR1 SGHKS, CDR2 YYEKEE (reference sequence). The CDR3 spells CASSLLGERNYEQYF. Written as DNA, the CDR3 is TGTGCCAGCAGCTTGTTAGGTGAGCGAAACTACGAGCAGTACTTC.

The J gene is TRBJ2-7, the V gene TRBV5-1, with 7 bases aligning to TRBD1. V lost 4 bases and J lost 4; bases outside the gene matches: 5. From germline, CDR1 is SGHRS and CDR2 YFSETQ. The length of the CDR3 is 13 residues. As DNA, the CDR3 is TGCGCCAGCAGCCACGGACAGGCGTACGAGCAGTACTTC. It encodes CASSHGQAYEQYF.

This clonotype occurred a few times. The chain uses TRBV7-6 and TRBJ1-2, with D possibly matching TRBD1 (5 bases). The CDR3 loop spans 18 amino acids. V was clipped by 2 bases and J by 5 bases, with 24 bases between them. Germline V lookup: CDR1 SGHVS, CDR2 FNYEAQ. CDR3 nucleotide sequence: TGTGCCAGCAGCTTAAGGGACTATTACCAGGTCCCTCCGTATGGCTACACCTTC. Encoded protein: CASSLRDYYQVPPYGYTF.

This clonotype has only a few counts. The J gene is TRBJ2-4, the V gene TRBV5-4; D may match TRBD1 or TRBD2 (6 bases each). CDR1 and CDR2 (germline): SGHNT, YYREEE (reference sequence). The CDR3 covers 16 residues. The V end was cut by 2 bases, the J end by 0 bases, with 12 bases between. The CDR3 DNA reads as TGTGCCAGCAGCTTTAACGGGGGCGTAGCCAAAAACATTCAGTACTTC. Amino acid sequence: CASSFNGGVAKNIQYF.

At least ten counts were recorded for this clonotype. V usage is TRBV23-1 and J usage is TRBJ2-1, with D perhaps being TRBD1 or TRBD2 (5 bases each). TRBV23-1 is flagged as an ORF with uncertain function. The CDR3 extends over 15 amino acids. Trimming took off 2 bases at V and 3 bases at J, with 11 bases between the two ends. The CDR3 nucleotides read TGCGCCAGCAGTCAAGAGGGGTTCCTCTACAATGAGCAGTTCTTC. It codes for CASSQEGFLYNEQFF.

The sample holds a few counts of this clonotype. The chain is built from TRBV19 and TRBJ2-7; D may be TRBD1 or TRBD2 (6 bases each). Germline CDR1 LNHDA, CDR2 SQIVND (reference sequence). Trimming took 5 bases from V and 6 from J, leaving 17 bases between them. The CDR3 spans 14 residues. The CDR3 DNA is TGTGCCAGTAGTGCAGGGGAGGTGTCTATCGAGCAGTACTTC. Its translation: CASSAGEVSIEQYF. Supplemented by reference TRBV19 and TRBJ2-7, the full variable domain reads DGGITQSPKYLFRKEGQNVTLSCEQNLNHDAMYWYRQDPGQGLRLIYYSQIVNDFQKGDIAEGYSVSREKKESFPLTVTSAQKNPTAFYLCASSAGEVSIEQYFGPGTRLTVT.

The rearrangement uses TRBV7-9 and TRBJ2-7; TRBD1 might be the D (6 bases). V lost 6 bases, J lost 4 bases, and 13 bases lay in between. Germline assignment: CDR1 SEHNR and CDR2 FQNEAQ (reference sequence). The CDR3 covers 13 residues. This chain's CDR3 is CASRPSGDYEQYV. The CDR3 nucleotides are TGTGCCAGCAGACCCTCAGGGGATTACGAGCAGTACGTC.

The chain is built from TRBV5-1 and TRBJ1-2; D is perhaps TRBD1 (6 bases). The CDR3 has 14 amino acids. The V gene's germline CDR1 is SGHRS and CDR2 YFSETQ. The germline V and J ends were trimmed by 5 bases and 3 bases, with 14 bases remaining between them. The chain's CDR3 is CASSFRGMDYGYTF. The CDR3 nucleotides are TGCGCCAGCAGTTTTAGGGGGATGGACTATGGCTACACCTTC. Combining the CDR3 with reference TRBV5-1 and TRBJ1-2 gives the whole variable domain KAGVTQTPRYLIKTRGQQVTLSCSPISGHRSVSWYQQTPGQGLQFLFEYFSETQRNKGNFPGRFSGRQFSNSRSEMNVSTLELGDSALYLCASSFRGMDYGYTFGSGTRLTVV.

This clonotype occurred many times. This chain uses TRBV14 with TRBJ2-1; the D is unclear. Germline loops: CDR1 SGHDN, CDR2 FVKESK. CDR3 length: 14 residues. V was pared by 4 bases and J by 3 bases, with 10 bases between. Written as DNA, the CDR3 is TGTGCCAGCAGCCCATCGGGTATCTACAATGAGCAGTTCTTC. Translating it yields CASSPSGIYNEQFF.

The chain employs TRBV27 and TRBJ2-3, with 7 bases aligning to TRBD2. Germline-derived CDR1 and CDR2 are MNHEY and SMNVEV (reference sequence). The CDR3 runs to 15 residues. V was pared by 6 bases and J by 0 bases, with 6 bases of the junction left unmatched. Written as DNA, the CDR3 is TGTGCCAGCAGCCATCTAGCGGCTAGCACAGATACGCAGTATTTT. This codes for CASSHLAASTDTQYF.

The sample holds a few counts of this clonotype. The V and J genes are TRBV12-3 or TRBV12-4 and TRBJ2-3, with D possibly matching TRBD1 (6 bases). The length of the CDR3 is 12 residues. Trimming pared 5 bases from V and 5 bases from J, leaving 8 bases between. CDR3 DNA sequence: TGTGCCAGCAGTATAGGGGGAGATACGCAGTATTTT. This codes for CASSIGGDTQYF.

The chain links TRBV7-3 to TRBJ2-6, with 11 bases identical to TRBD2. Trimming removed 4 bases from V and 2 bases from J; junction bases left unmatched: 1. The CDR3 has 16 residues. Germline values: CDR1 SGHTA, CDR2 FQGTGA. This CDR3 is CASSSGLAAGANVLTF. The CDR3 DNA is TGTGCCAGCAGCTCGGGACTAGCGGCTGGGGCCAACGTCCTGACTTTC.

This clonotype was picked up a small number of times. V gene TRBV11-2 combines with J gene TRBJ2-2; no clear D. The CDR3 spans 15 residues. Germline lookup yields CDR1 SGHAT and CDR2 FQNNGV. Trimming removed 4 bases at V and 5 bases at J, with 14 bases between. The DNA for the CDR3 is TGTGCCAGCAGCTCCTCCGACCCGATGACCGGGGAGCTGTTTTTT. Its protein product is CASSSSDPMTGELFF.

This clonotype was seen only a few times. The V call is TRBV11-2, the J call TRBJ1-1; a possible D gene is TRBD1 (5 bases). This CDR3 spans 14 amino acids. Germline lookup yields CDR1 SGHAT and CDR2 FQNNGV. V gave up 3 bases and J gave up 5 bases, with 13 bases separating them. The CDR3 bases are TGTGCCAGCAGCTTCGCAGGGAGGGGAACTGAAGCTTTCTTT. This gives the protein CASSFAGRGTEAFF.